These T cell receptor beta chains were read from a single sample in a study of T cells in Graves' hyperthyroidism and ophthalmopathy. TCRdb redid the calling of the multiplex PCR reads with MiXCR, one entry per CDR3 protein. The sample carries hundreds of thousands of distinct CDR3 sequences, approximately 19% recorded once. Sequencing was carried out using blood. The source is a woman between 50 and 59 years old with Graves' hyperthyroidism that later progressed to Graves' ophthalmopathy. The CDR3 runs from the conserved cysteine through the conserved F or W.

j_gene | v_gene | len | CDR3aa
TRBJ1-4 | TRBV5-1 | 15 | CASSLNRDRGQKLFF
TRBJ1-1 | TRBV5-4 | 14 | CASSKGTENTEAFF
TRBJ1-2 | TRBV2 | 14 | CASSQNAPAARFTF
TRBJ2-3 | TRBV20-1 | 13 | CSAEFQQTDTQYF
TRBJ2-3 | TRBV2 | 14 | CASGMAGGADTQYF
TRBJ2-5 | TRBV10-2 | 15 | CASSRVQGFQETQYF
TRBJ2-7 | TRBV11-2 | 13 | CASSRSGNYEQYF
TRBJ1-1 | TRBV19 | 14 | CASSTDSGFPEAFF
TRBJ2-2 | TRBV9 | 15 | CASSVAIARTGELFF
TRBJ2-7 | TRBV6-1 | 14 | CASSGTSFPYEQYF
TRBJ1-6 | TRBV30 | 14 | CAWNPVAGDSPLHF
TRBJ1-2 | TRBV7-8 | 13 | CASSLRQDDGYTF
TRBJ1-6 | TRBV20-1 | 15 | CSARDLGRLNSPLHF
TRBJ1-5 | TRBV27 | 16 | CASSHRTGGSNQPQHF
TRBJ1-1 | TRBV6-1 | 14 | CASSEVEMNTEAFF
TRBJ1-2 | TRBV7-9 | 14 | CASSSWMGEGGYTF
TRBJ2-7 | TRBV2 | 13 | CASTARDSYEQYF
TRBJ1-5 | TRBV6-1 | 15 | CASSDSDGWNQPQHF
TRBJ2-6 | TRBV10-3 | 18 | CAISGRRQGHSGANVLTF
TRBJ1-1 | TRBV7-9 | 14 | CASSLGNDGTEAFF
TRBJ1-2 | TRBV11-2 | 14 | CASSQPGQTYGYTF
TRBJ1-3 | TRBV5-1 | 16 | CASSSRQGLSGNTIYF
TRBJ2-5 | TRBV12-3/TRBV12-4 | 14 | CASRGTRGLETQYF
TRBJ1-2 | TRBV11-2 | 12 | CASSLGYRGYTF
TRBJ1-1 | TRBV20-1 | 14 | CSASTTGMSTEAFF
TRBJ2-1 | TRBV18 | 14 | CASSGQGPYNEQFF
TRBJ1-1 | TRBV19 | 14 | CASTPGGVNTEAFF
TRBJ2-5 | TRBV28 | 16 | CASSSPNSGIFETQYF
TRBJ2-7 | TRBV29-1 | 14 | CSVLPGQLFAEQYF
TRBJ1-2 | TRBV6-5 | 15 | CASSSDRGANYGYTF
TRBJ1-1 | TRBV4-1 | 15 | CASSQERQVVAEAFF